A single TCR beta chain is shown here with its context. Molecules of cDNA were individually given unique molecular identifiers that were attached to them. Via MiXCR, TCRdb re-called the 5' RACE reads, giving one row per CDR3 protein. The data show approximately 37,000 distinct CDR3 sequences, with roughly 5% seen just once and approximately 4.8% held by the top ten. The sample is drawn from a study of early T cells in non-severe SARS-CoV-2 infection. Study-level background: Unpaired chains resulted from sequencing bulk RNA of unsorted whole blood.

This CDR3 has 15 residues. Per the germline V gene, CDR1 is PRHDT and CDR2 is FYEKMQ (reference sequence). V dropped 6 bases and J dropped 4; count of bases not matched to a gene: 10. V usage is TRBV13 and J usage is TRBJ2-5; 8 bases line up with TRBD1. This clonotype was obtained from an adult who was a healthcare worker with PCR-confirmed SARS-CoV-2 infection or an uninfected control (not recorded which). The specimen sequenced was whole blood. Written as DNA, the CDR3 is TGTGCCAGCAGGGCCAGGGGGCGATTCTCAGAGACCCAGTACTTC. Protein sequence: CASRARGRFSETQYF.